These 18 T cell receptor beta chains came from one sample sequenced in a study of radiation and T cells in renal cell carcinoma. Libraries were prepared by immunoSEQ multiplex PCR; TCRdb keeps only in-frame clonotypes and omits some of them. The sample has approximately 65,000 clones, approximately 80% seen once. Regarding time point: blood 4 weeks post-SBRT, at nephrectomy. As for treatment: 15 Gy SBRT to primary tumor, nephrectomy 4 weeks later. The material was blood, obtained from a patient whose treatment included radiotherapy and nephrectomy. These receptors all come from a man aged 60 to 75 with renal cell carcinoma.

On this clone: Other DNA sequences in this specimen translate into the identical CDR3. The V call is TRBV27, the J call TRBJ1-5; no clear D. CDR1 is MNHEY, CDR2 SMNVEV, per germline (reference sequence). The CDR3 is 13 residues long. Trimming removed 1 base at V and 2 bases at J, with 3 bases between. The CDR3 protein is CASSLWGNQPQHF. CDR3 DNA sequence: TGTGCCAGCAGTTTATGGGGCAATCAGCCCCAGCATTTT.

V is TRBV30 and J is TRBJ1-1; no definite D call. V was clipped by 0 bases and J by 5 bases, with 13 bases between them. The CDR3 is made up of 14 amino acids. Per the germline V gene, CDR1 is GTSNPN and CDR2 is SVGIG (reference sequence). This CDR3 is CAWSVPGGLTEAFF. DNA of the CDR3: TGTGCCTGGAGTGTACCCGGAGGGCTGACTGAAGCTTTCTTT.

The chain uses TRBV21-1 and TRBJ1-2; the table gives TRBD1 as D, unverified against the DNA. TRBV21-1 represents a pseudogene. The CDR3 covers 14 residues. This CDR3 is CASSRGGPNYGYTF. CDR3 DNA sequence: TGTGCCAGCAGTAGAGGGGGCCCTAACTATGGCTACACCTTC.

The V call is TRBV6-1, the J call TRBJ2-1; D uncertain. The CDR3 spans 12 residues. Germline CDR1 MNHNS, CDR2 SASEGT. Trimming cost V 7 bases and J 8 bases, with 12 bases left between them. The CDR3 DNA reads TGTGCCAGCACTATACGTCGGGATGAGCAGTTCTTC. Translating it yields CASTIRRDEQFF.

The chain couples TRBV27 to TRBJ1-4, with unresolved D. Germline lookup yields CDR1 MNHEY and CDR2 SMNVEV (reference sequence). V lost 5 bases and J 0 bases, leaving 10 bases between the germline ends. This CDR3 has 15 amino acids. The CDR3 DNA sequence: TGTGCCAGCAGTCCCTACACCGCAACTAATGAAAAACTGTTTTTT. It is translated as CASSPYTATNEKLFF.

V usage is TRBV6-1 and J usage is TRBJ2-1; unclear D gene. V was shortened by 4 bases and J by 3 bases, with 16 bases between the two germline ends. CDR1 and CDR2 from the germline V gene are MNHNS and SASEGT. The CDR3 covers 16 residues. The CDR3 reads CASSAITVLLYNEQFF. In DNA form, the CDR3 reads TGTGCCAGCAGTGCTATAACAGTGCTACTCTACAATGAGCAGTTCTTC.

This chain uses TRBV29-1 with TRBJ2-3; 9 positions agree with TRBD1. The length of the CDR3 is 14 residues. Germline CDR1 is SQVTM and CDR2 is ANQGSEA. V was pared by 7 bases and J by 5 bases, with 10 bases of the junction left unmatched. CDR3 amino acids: CSANRGPGGDTQYF. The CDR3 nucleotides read TGCAGCGCCAACAGGGGGCCGGGGGGAGATACGCAGTATTTT.

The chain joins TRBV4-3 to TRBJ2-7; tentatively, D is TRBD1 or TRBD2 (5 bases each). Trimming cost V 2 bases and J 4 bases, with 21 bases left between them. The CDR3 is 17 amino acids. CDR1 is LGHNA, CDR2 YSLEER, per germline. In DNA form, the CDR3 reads TGCGCCAGCAGCCAATTTATAAGGAGCGGACAACCTTACGAGCAGTACTTC. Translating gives CASSQFIRSGQPYEQYF.

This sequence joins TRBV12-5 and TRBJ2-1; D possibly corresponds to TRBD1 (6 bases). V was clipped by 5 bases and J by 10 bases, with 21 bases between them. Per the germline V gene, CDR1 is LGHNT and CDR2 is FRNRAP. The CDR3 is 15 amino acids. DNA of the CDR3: TGTGCTAGTGGTCCCCTTACGAAGGGGGATGAGGAGCAGTTCTTC. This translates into CASGPLTKGDEEQFF.

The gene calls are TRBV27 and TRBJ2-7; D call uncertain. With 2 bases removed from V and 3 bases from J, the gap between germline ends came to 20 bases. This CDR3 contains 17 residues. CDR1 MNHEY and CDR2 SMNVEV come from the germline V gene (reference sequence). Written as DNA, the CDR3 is TGTGCCAGCAGTTTACGATATCGTAGGACGCAGGTCTACGAGCAGTACTTC. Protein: CASSLRYRRTQVYEQYF.

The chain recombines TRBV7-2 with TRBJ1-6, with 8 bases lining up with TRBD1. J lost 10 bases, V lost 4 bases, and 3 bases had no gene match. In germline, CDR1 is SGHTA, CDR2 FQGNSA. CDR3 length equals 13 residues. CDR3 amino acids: CASSSSGGSPLHF. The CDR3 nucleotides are TGTGCCAGCAGCTCCTCAGGGGGCTCACCCCTCCACTTT.

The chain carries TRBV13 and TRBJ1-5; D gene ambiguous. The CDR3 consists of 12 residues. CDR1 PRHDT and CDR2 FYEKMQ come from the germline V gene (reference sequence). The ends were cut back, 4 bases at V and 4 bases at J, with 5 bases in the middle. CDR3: CASSSQNQPQHF. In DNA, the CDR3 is TGTGCCAGCAGCTCACAGAATCAGCCCCAGCATTTT.

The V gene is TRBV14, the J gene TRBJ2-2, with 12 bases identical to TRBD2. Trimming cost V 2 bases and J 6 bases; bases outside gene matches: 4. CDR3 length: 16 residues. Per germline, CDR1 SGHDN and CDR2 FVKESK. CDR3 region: CASSQRLAGAAGELFF. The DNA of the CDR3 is TGTGCCAGCAGCCAAAGACTAGCGGGAGCCGCCGGGGAGCTGTTTTTT.

CDR3 in amino acids: CASSTPLAGQGNYGYTF. The DNA of the CDR3 is TGTGCCAGCAGTACGCCACTAGCCGGACAGGGGAACTATGGCTACACCTTC. This chain connects TRBV25-1 to TRBJ1-2, with TRBD1 matching over 9 bases. The V gene end was trimmed by 5 bases and the J gene end by 2 bases; junction bases not matched to a gene: 12. The CDR3 is 17 amino acids. Germline loops: CDR1 MGHDK, CDR2 SYGVNS.

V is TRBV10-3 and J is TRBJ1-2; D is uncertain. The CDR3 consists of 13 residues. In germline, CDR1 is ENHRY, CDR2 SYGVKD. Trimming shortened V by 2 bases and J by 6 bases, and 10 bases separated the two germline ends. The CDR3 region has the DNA TGTGCCATCAGTGAGGGGCCCAACGATGGCTACACCTTC. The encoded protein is CAISEGPNDGYTF.

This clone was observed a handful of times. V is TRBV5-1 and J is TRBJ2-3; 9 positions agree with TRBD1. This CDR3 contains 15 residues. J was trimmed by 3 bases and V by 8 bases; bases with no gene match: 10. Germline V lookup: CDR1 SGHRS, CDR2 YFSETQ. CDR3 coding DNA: TGCGCCAGTATCGACCGGGACAGGGCGACAGATACGCAGTATTTT. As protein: CASIDRDRATDTQYF.

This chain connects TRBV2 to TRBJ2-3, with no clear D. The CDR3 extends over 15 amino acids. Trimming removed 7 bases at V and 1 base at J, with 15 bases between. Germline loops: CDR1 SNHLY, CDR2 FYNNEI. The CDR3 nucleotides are TGTGCCAGCATTCTCGCGGTAGTGGGCACAGATACGCAGTATTTT. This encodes CASILAVVGTDTQYF.

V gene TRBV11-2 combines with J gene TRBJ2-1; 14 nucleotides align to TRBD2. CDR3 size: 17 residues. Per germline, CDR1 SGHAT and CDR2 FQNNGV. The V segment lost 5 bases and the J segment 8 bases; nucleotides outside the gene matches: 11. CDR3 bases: TGTGCCAGCAGCACACCGACTAGCGGGAGGGCCATGGATGAGCAGTTCTTC. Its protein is CASSTPTSGRAMDEQFF.